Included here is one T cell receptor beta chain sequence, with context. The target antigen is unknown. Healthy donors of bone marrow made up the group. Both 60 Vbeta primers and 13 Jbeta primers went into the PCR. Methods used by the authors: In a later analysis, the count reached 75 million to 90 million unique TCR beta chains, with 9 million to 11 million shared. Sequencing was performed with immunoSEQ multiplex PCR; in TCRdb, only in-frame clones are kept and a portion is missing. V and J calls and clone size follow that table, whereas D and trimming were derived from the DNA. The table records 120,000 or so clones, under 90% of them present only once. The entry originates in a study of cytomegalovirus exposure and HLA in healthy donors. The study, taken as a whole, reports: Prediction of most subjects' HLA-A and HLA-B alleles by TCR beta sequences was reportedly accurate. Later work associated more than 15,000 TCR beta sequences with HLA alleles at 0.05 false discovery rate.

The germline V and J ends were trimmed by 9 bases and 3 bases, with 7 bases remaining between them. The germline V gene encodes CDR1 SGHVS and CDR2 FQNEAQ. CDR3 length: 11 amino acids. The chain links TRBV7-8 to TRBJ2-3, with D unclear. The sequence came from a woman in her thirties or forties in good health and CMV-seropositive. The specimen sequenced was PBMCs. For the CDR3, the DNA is TGTGCCAGTAGTTGGACAGATACGCAGTATTTT. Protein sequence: CASSWTDTQYF.